Listed below are T cell receptor beta chains from one sample, sequenced in a study of response to subunit inactivated influenza vaccine. TCRdb called the RT-PCR reads again in MiXCR, with one record for every CDR3 protein. The data contain approximately 700,000 distinct CDR3 sequences, approximately 15% of them singletons. This specimen consisted of PBMCs from blood, obtained around 14 days before vaccination. The origin of the receptors is a man in his fifties who received an inactivated influenza vaccine. Each CDR3 is given with its conserved first and last residue. Expanded clones are given a class, and other clones once, few, many or no size at all.

len	v_gene	abundance	j_gene	CDR3aa
14	TRBV20-1	many	TRBJ1-2	CSARSPTAIYGYTF
14	TRBV28	NA	TRBJ2-7	CASSLPPADYEQYF
15	TRBV20-1	many	TRBJ2-7	CSARLPRLADYEQYF
13	TRBV2	NA	TRBJ2-3	CASRDRGTDTQYF
12	TRBV12-3/TRBV12-4	NA	TRBJ2-1	CASTQLGYEQFF
11	TRBV20-1	NA	TRBJ1-1	CSASMNTEAFF
13	TRBV5-6	few	TRBJ2-3	CASSTTGTDTQYF
12	TRBV18	NA	TRBJ1-5	CASSSRDQPQHF
14	TRBV5-4	NA	TRBJ2-7	CASSSRDSIYEQYF
14	TRBV28	many	TRBJ1-3	CASRPGPSGNTIYF
14	TRBV5-1	NA	TRBJ2-5	CASSRGETQETQYF
16	TRBV9	NA	TRBJ2-3	CASSPTSGRALFTQYF
14	TRBV11-2	NA	TRBJ2-7	CASSHGTPTYEQYF
21	TRBV27	few	TRBJ2-6	CTSSLTGTDCIWRSGANVLTF
15	TRBV5-1	once	TRBJ2-7	CASSPWTGNVVEQYF
12	TRBV28	NA	TRBJ2-3	CASTGLTDTQYF
13	TRBV6-2/TRBV6-3	many	TRBJ1-2	CASRSGAVYGYTF
18	TRBV4-2	NA	TRBJ2-2	CASSQTPRGGINTGELFF
14	TRBV12-3/TRBV12-4	NA	TRBJ1-1	CASSLGGEVTEAFF
14	TRBV5-1	few	TRBJ2-1	CASSPLSDNNEQFF
15	TRBV12-3/TRBV12-4	few	TRBJ2-2	CASSSNRGNTGELFF
15	TRBV12-3/TRBV12-4	many	TRBJ2-6	CASSKQGTGANVLTF
16	TRBV27	NA	TRBJ2-2	CASSLLRDMHAGELFF
20	TRBV20-1	NA	TRBJ2-1	CSARGAGDIEHSFSYNEQFF